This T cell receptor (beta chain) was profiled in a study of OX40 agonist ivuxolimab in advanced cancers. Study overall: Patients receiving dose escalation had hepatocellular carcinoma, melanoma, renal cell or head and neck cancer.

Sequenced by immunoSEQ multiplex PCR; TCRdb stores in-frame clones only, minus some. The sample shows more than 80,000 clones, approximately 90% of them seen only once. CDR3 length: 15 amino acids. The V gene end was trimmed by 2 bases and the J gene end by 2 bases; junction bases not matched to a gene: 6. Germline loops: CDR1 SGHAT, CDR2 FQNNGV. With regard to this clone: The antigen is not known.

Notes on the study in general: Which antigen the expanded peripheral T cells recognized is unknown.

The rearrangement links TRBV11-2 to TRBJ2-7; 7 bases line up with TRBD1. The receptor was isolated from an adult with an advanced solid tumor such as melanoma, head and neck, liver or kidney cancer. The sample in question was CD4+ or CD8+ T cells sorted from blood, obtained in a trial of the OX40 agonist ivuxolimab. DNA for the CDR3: TGTGCCAGCAGCTTACCAGGACAGGCTCCCTACGAGCAGTACTTC. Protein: CASSLPGQAPYEQYF.